This is a list of T cell receptor beta chains from one sample in a study of T-cell reconstitution after alpha-beta-depleted transplantation in children. MiXCR, applied by TCRdb to the PCR reads, yields one record per CDR3 protein. The table includes over 450,000 distinct CDR3 sequences, roughly a tenth detected once. The sequences come from PBMCs, collected before TCRalphabeta/CD19-depleted stem cell transplant. These receptors were collected from a child between 2 and 9 years old with inherited bone marrow failure, due to receive a stem cell transplant. CDR3s include the opening cysteine and the closing phenylalanine or tryptophan. The D gene is left open where the match is weak. Clone sizes are given selectively: once, few, many, or a class where the clone is expanded.

v_gene	d_gene	abundance	j_gene	CDR3nt	CDR3aa
TRBV7-2	TRBD2	many	TRBJ2-4	TGTGCCAGCAGCTTAGCGGCGGGACTAGAGGCCAAAAACATTCAGTACTTC	CASSLAAGLEAKNIQYF
TRBV6-5	TRBD1	many	TRBJ2-3	TGTGCCACTGGAAAAGACTTCGGGACAGGGGAGGTGATAGATACGCAGTATTTT	CATGKDFGTGEVIDTQYF
TRBV5-5	-	many	TRBJ2-7	TGTGCCAGCAGCTTTACAGAGGCGAGAACTTACGAGCAGTACTTC	CASSFTEARTYEQYF
TRBV20-1	-	few	TRBJ2-1	TGCAGTGCTAGAGTGATCGCGAGTGAGCAGTTCTTC	CSARVIASEQFF
TRBV7-9	-	many	TRBJ2-1	TGTGCCAGCAGCTTATTACAGGGGGGGTCCGATGAGCAGTTCTTC	CASSLLQGGSDEQFF
TRBV12-3/TRBV12-4	TRBD2	many	TRBJ2-1	TGTGCCAGCAGACCGGGGGGGTCCTACAATGAGCAGTTCTTC	CASRPGGSYNEQFF
TRBV5-1	-	many	TRBJ2-3	TGCGCCAGCAGCTTGGGGACCCGTGATACGCAGTATTTT	CASSLGTRDTQYF
TRBV27	-	many	TRBJ1-5	TGTGCCAGCAGTTATCAGCTCAATCAGCCCCAGCATTTT	CASSYQLNQPQHF
TRBV6-5	-	many	TRBJ1-1	TGTGCCAGCAGGGGTAACAACAGGGAAGCTTTCTTT	CASRGNNREAFF
TRBV11-1	TRBD1	-	TRBJ1-6	TGTGCCAGCAGCCACCGCAGGGACAGCGAAAGCTCCTATAATTCACCCCTCCACTTT	CASSHRRDSESSYNSPLHF
TRBV30	-	-	TRBJ2-7	TGTGCCTGGACCCGGGACTCCGGACTCGAGCAGTACTTC	CAWTRDSGLEQYF
TRBV12-3/TRBV12-4	TRBD2	few	TRBJ2-1	TGTGCCAGCAGTCCGAATGGGCGGGAGCCGAATGAGCAGTTCTTC	CASSPNGREPNEQFF
TRBV12-3/TRBV12-4	TRBD2	many	TRBJ2-1	TGTGCCAGCAGCCCCTGGACTAGCTCCTATGAGCAGTTCTTC	CASSPWTSSYEQFF
TRBV20-1	TRBD1	many	TRBJ1-5	TGCAGTGCTTATCAGGGGGACCAGCCCCAGCATTTT	CSAYQGDQPQHF
TRBV7-2	TRBD2	many	TRBJ2-5	TGTGCCAGCAGCGTAGCGGGCCAACAAGAGACCCAGTACTTC	CASSVAGQQETQYF
TRBV7-9	-	once	TRBJ2-2	TGTGCCAGCAGCCCAACAGGGCACAGTACCGGGGAGCTGTTTTTT	CASSPTGHSTGELFF
TRBV11-2	TRBD1	many	TRBJ1-5	TGTGCCAGCAGCTTAGGACAGGGTCAGGGCAATCAGCCCCAGCATTTT	CASSLGQGQGNQPQHF
TRBV12-3/TRBV12-4	TRBD1	-	TRBJ1-2	TGTGCCAGCAGTCCAGGAGGACAGGGAGACTATGGCTACACCTTC	CASSPGGQGDYGYTF
TRBV5-1	-	many	TRBJ2-3	TGCGCCAGCAGCTTGACCCCCAGGGCCCACACAGATACGCAGTATTTT	CASSLTPRAHTDTQYF
TRBV5-1	TRBD2	many	TRBJ2-5	TGCGCCAGCAGCAGTGGACTAGCGAGGTTTATAGAGACCCAGTACTTC	CASSSGLARFIETQYF
TRBV7-6	TRBD1	-	TRBJ1-1	TGTGCCAGCGTGCGGGACAGGGGGGAAGACATGAACACTGAAGCTTTCTTT	CASVRDRGEDMNTEAFF
TRBV11-2	TRBD2	many	TRBJ2-1	TGTGCCAGCAGCTCCCTAGCGGGACCCTACAATGAGCAGTTCTTC	CASSSLAGPYNEQFF
TRBV12-3/TRBV12-4	TRBD1	-	TRBJ2-5	TGTGCCAGCAGTTCCTCGGGACAGGGATGGGAGACCCAGTACTTC	CASSSSGQGWETQYF
TRBV20-1	TRBD2	many	TRBJ2-3	TGCAGTGCTACCGGGACTAGCAGCACAGATACGCAGTATTTT	CSATGTSSTDTQYF
TRBV5-6	-	-	TRBJ2-5	TGTGCCAGCAGCCTTCCCCTCCCGCGTCGAGAAGAGACCCAGTACTTC	CASSLPLPRREETQYF
TRBV7-2	TRBD1	few	TRBJ1-4	TGTGCCAGCAGCTTATTGGGCCCGACAGGGAATGAAAAACTGTTTTTT	CASSLLGPTGNEKLFF
TRBV30	-	few	TRBJ2-7	TGTGCCTGGAGTTCTCAGATCTCCTACGAGCAGTACTTC	CAWSSQISYEQYF
TRBV2	-	many	TRBJ2-5	TGTGCCAGCAGTGAGGTCGTCGGGGAGACCCAGTACTTC	CASSEVVGETQYF
TRBV20-1	TRBD1	-	TRBJ1-2	TGCAGTGCTAAGCTACAGGGGAGCGGCGCTAACTATGGCTACACCTTC	CSAKLQGSGANYGYTF
TRBV4-3	-	many	TRBJ2-6	TGCGCCAGCAGCCAAGCCATCTCTGGGGCCAACGTCCTGACTTTC	CASSQAISGANVLTF
TRBV6-2/TRBV6-3	-	many	TRBJ2-3	TGTGCCAGCAGTTCAGGACAGACCACAGATACGCAGTATTTT	CASSSGQTTDTQYF
TRBV7-7	-	-	TRBJ2-7	TGTGCTAGCAGCGTGGGACCGGGGTACGAGCAGTACTTC	CASSVGPGYEQYF